This passage covers 20 T cell receptor beta chains from one sample sequenced in a study of blood T cell repertoires in COVID-19. TCRdb's table, derived via immunoSEQ multiplex PCR, lists solely in-frame clones and lacks some. The sample records about 220,000 clones, 80% to 90% being singletons. Material: PBMCs or T cells enriched from blood (not recorded which). The receptor set was obtained from a woman aged 18-29 years in a cohort exposed to, infected with or recovered from COVID-19 (not recorded which).

J is TRBJ1-6 and V is TRBV10-3; the match to TRBD1 covers 8 bases. Per the germline V gene, CDR1 is ENHRY and CDR2 is SYGVKD. The CDR3 consists of 15 residues. The J segment lost 6 bases and the V segment lost 11 bases, leaving 12 bases of the junction unmatched. CDR3 nucleotide sequence: TGTGCCTCGATGACAGGGCAGGGGGCTAATTCACCCCTCCACTTT. As protein: CASMTGQGANSPLHF.

In nucleotides, the CDR3 is TGTGCCAGCAGTTACGGACATAACTCTGGAAACACCATATATTTT. As protein: CASSYGHNSGNTIYF. The chain is built from TRBV6-5 and TRBJ1-3; tentatively, D is TRBD1 (5 bases). There are 15 residues in the CDR3. Trimming left V 2 bases short and J 0 bases short, with 8 bases between. Per germline, CDR1 MNHEY and CDR2 SVGAGI.

The chain uses TRBV18 and TRBJ2-7; TRBD2 agrees at 9 bases. The CDR3 is 15 amino acids. V dropped 0 bases and J dropped 5; count of bases not matched to a gene: 5. CDR1 and CDR2 (germline): KGHSH, LQKENI. CDR3 sequence (DNA): TGTGCCAGCTCACCACCCGGGGCTAGCGGGAACGAGCAGTACTTC. Translating gives CASSPPGASGNEQYF.

CDR3 sequence (DNA): TGTGCCAGCTCGGGGGGGCTGGAGACCCAGTACTTC. Protein product: CASSGGLETQYF. The chain uses TRBV2 and TRBJ2-5; TRBD2 matches at 8 bases. The ends lost 8 bases at V and 5 bases at J; junction bases unmatched: 4. The CDR3 has 12 amino acids. From germline, CDR1 is SNHLY and CDR2 FYNNEI. The full variable domain, its missing parts supplied by reference TRBV2 and TRBJ2-5, is EPEVTQTPSHQVTQMGQEVILRCVPISNHLYFYWYRQILGQKVEFLVSFYNNEISEKSEIFDDQFSVERPDGSNFTLKIRSTKLEDSAMYFCASSGGLETQYFGPGTRLLVL.

The chain is built from TRBV4-1 and TRBJ1-6; TRBD1 is a possible D gene (5 bases). CDR3 size: 15 residues. Trimming shortened V by 6 bases and J by 13 bases, and 22 bases separated the two germline ends. CDR1 MGHRA and CDR2 YSYEKL come from the germline V gene. CDR3 residues: CASSLSAGGVIPLHF. As DNA, the CDR3 is TGCGCCAGCAGTTTGTCTGCCGGGGGGGTGATTCCCCTCCACTTT.

CDR3 amino acids: CASSLFSGNTIYF. The CDR3 bases are TGTGCCAGCAGTCTCTTCTCTGGAAACACCATATATTTT. The rearrangement uses TRBV6-5 and TRBJ1-3, with D uncertain. Germline V gene lookup returns CDR1 MNHEY and CDR2 SVGAGI. V was cut by 5 bases and J by 0 bases, with 5 bases left in between. The CDR3 totals 13 residues.

The chain employs TRBV7-2 and TRBJ2-1, with 9 bases identical to TRBD1. The V gene's germline CDR1 is SGHTA and CDR2 FQGNSA. The CDR3 loop spans 15 amino acids. V was pared by 10 bases and J by 8 bases, with 15 bases of the junction left unmatched. CDR3 residues: CATPPRDRVSYEQFF. The CDR3 DNA follows: TGTGCCACCCCCCCCCGGGACAGGGTAAGCTATGAGCAGTTCTTC. Together with reference TRBV7-2 and TRBJ2-1, the CDR3 gives the full variable domain: GAGVSQSPSNKVTEKGKDVELRCDPISGHTALYWYRQSLGQGLEFLIYFQGNSAPDKSGLPSDRFSAERTGGSVSTLTIQRTQQEDSAVYLCATPPRDRVSYEQFFGPGTRLTVL.

The chain is built from TRBV7-3 and TRBJ1-2; 8 nucleotides line up with TRBD1. Trimming took 0 bases from V and 7 from J; bases not matched to a gene: 4. The V gene's germline CDR1 is SGHTA and CDR2 FQGTGA. The CDR3 extends over 14 amino acids. CDR3: CASSLTPDRAGYTF. CDR3 nucleotides: TGTGCCAGCAGCTTAACCCCGGACAGGGCTGGCTACACCTTC.

The chain is built from TRBV10-3 and TRBJ1-5; D perhaps matches TRBD1 (5 bases). V lost 0 bases and J lost 6, with 12 bases in between. The CDR3 length is 15 residues. Germline loops: CDR1 ENHRY, CDR2 SYGVKD. The CDR3 DNA reads TGTGCCATCAGTGAGTCGACGGGGGGGATTCAGCCCCAGCATTTT. It is translated as CAISESTGGIQPQHF.

The chain employs TRBV5-6 and TRBJ2-7, with D maybe TRBD1 (7 bases). Germline V gene sequence: CDR1 SGHDT, CDR2 YYEEEE. V was pared by 0 bases and J by 0 bases, with 10 bases between. This CDR3 is built from 15 residues. The CDR3 DNA reads TGTGCCAGCAGCTTGGCAGGGGGGATCTCCTACGAGCAGTACTTC. Its protein product is CASSLAGGISYEQYF.

In its sample, this clone was seen once. The chain links TRBV6-1 to TRBJ2-7, with D unclear. The CDR3 runs 13 residues. Trimming pared 3 bases from V and 9 bases from J, leaving 15 bases between. Germline-derived CDR1 and CDR2 are MNHNS and SASEGT. Here the CDR3 reads CASSEIEYERQYF. CDR3 sequence (DNA): TGTGCCAGCAGTGAGATTGAGTACGAGCGGCAGTACTTC.

V usage is TRBV5-5 and J usage is TRBJ2-3; 7 bases match TRBD2. CDR1 is SGHKS and CDR2 is YYEKEE in the germline V gene (reference sequence). CDR3 length: 16 residues. Trimming at V came to 0 bases and at J to 2 bases, leaving 6 bases not matched to a gene. In DNA, the CDR3 is TGTGCCAGCAGCTTGGGGGCTAGCGGTTACACAGATACGCAGTATTTT. It yields the protein CASSLGASGYTDTQYF.

The gene calls are TRBV4-2 and TRBJ2-7, with TRBD1 matching over 12 bases. CDR1 is LGHNA and CDR2 is YNFKEQ in the germline V gene. V lost 0 bases, J lost 6 bases, and 9 bases stayed unmatched. The CDR3 length is 17 residues. DNA for the CDR3: TGTGCCAGCAGCCAAGAGCTTCCGGGACAGGGGGCAAGCGAGCAGTACTTC. Translation: CASSQELPGQGASEQYF.

The rearrangement uses TRBV2 and TRBJ1-2, with TRBD1 identical over 8 bases. V shed 4 bases, J shed 4 bases, and the junction held 11 bases outside the gene matches. Germline V lookup: CDR1 SNHLY, CDR2 FYNNEI. The CDR3 consists of 16 residues. The CDR3 loop reads CASSVGQGPVAYGYTF. DNA of the CDR3: TGTGCCAGCAGTGTCGGACAGGGACCAGTCGCCTATGGCTACACCTTC.

This rearrangement joins TRBV18 to TRBJ1-5; TRBD1 aligns across 11 bases. Trimming took 1 base from V and 7 from J; bases not matched to a gene: 3. CDR1 and CDR2 from the germline V gene are KGHSH and LQKENI. CDR3 size: 15 residues. CDR3 in amino acids: CASSPRGTGGQPQHF. CDR3 DNA: TGTGCCAGCTCACCACGAGGGACAGGGGGACAGCCCCAGCATTTT. Full variable domain (remainder filled in from reference TRBV18 and TRBJ1-5): NAGVMQNPRHLVRRRGQEARLRCSPMKGHSHVYWYRQLPEEGLKFMVYLQKENIIDESGMPKERFSAEFPKEGPSILRIQQVVRGDSAAYFCASSPRGTGGQPQHFGDGTRLSIL.

The chain uses TRBV11-2 and TRBJ2-7; 7 bases map to TRBD2. In germline, CDR1 is SGHAT, CDR2 FQNNGV. V gave up 5 bases and J gave up 3 bases; unmatched junction bases: 10. There are 15 residues in the CDR3. The DNA for the CDR3 is TGTGCCAGCAGCCACCCCCTAGCGGAGCTCTACGAGCAGTACTTC. It yields the protein CASSHPLAELYEQYF. Using reference TRBV11-2 and TRBJ2-7 for the parts outside the CDR3, the full variable domain is EAGVAQSPRYKIIEKRQSVAFWCNPISGHATLYWYQQILGQGPKLLIQFQNNGVVDDSQLPKDRFSAERLKGVDSTLKIQPAKLEDSAVYLCASSHPLAELYEQYFGPGTRLTVT.

This clone was seen more than once but under ten times. This chain uses TRBV18 with TRBJ1-6; a weak D match, TRBD1 (5 bases). Germline values: CDR1 KGHSH, CDR2 LQKENI. The CDR3 consists of 15 residues. Trimming removed 3 bases at V and 7 bases at J, with 13 bases between. The CDR3 DNA reads TGTGCCAGCTCACCCCTAGACAGTTTGAATTCACCCCTCCACTTT. It is translated as CASSPLDSLNSPLHF.

J is TRBJ1-2 and V is TRBV6-1; D is perhaps TRBD1 (5 bases). This CDR3 has 14 amino acids. The germline V gene has CDR1 MNHNS and CDR2 SASEGT. Trimming removed 1 base from V and 9 bases from J, with 15 bases in between. DNA for the CDR3: TGTGCCAGCAGTGAAGGTTCCAGGGTGCAAAGCTACACCTTC. This encodes CASSEGSRVQSYTF.

The chain carries TRBV2 and TRBJ1-2; TRBD1 aligns across 8 bases. Germline values: CDR1 SNHLY, CDR2 FYNNEI. V was pared by 6 bases and J by 8 bases, with 11 bases of the junction left unmatched. The CDR3 covers 14 residues. The CDR3 loop reads CASRGRTGSNGYTF. CDR3 DNA sequence: TGTGCCAGCAGAGGTCGGACAGGGAGTAACGGCTACACCTTC.

J is TRBJ2-5 and V is TRBV7-2, with a possible D match to TRBD2 (6 bases). Per germline, CDR1 SGHTA and CDR2 FQGNSA. CDR3 length: 14 residues. V lost 4 bases and J 4 bases, leaving 13 bases between the germline ends. The CDR3 is CASSYPGTSETQYF. DNA of the CDR3: TGTGCCAGCAGCTACCCCGGGACTTCAGAGACCCAGTACTTC.